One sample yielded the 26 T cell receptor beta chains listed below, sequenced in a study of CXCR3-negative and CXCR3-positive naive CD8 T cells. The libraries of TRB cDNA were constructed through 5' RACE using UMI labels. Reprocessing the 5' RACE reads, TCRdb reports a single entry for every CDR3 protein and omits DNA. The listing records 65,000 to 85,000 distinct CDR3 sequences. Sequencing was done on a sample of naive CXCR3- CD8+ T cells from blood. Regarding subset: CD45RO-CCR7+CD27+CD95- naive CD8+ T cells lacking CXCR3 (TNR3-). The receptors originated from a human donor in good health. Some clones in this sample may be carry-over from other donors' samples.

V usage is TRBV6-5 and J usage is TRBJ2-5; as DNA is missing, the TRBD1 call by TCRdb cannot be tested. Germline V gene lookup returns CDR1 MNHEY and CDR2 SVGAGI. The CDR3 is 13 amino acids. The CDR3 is CASSYSGRETQYF.

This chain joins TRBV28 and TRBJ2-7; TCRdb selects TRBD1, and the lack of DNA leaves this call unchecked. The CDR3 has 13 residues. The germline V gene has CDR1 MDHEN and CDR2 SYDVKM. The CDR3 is CASSPRQGPEQYF.

CDR3 amino acids: CASSGAVVTGELFF. This chain connects TRBV12-3 or TRBV12-4 to TRBJ2-2; the TCRdb call, TRBD1, lacks DNA for checking. The CDR3 runs to 14 residues.

This CDR3 is CASRGGGAVAQYF. The rearrangement links TRBV12-3 or TRBV12-4 to TRBJ2-5; TCRdb calls TRBD2, which cannot be checked without DNA. The CDR3 sequence is 13 residues long.

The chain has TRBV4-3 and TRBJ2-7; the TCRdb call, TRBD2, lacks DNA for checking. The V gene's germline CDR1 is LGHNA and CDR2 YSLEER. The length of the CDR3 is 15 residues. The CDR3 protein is CASSQEQRGGIEQYF.

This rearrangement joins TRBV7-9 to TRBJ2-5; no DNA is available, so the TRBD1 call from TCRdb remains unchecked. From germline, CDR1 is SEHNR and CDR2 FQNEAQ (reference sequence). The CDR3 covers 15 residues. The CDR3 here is CASSLDRGNQETQYF.

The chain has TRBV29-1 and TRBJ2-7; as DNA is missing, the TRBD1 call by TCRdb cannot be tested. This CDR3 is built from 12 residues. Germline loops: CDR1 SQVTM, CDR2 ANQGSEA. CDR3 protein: CSVEGTAYEQYF.

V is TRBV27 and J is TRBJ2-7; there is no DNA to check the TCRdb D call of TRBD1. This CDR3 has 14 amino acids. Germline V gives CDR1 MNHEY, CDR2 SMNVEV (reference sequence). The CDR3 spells CASSPGTGPYEQYF.

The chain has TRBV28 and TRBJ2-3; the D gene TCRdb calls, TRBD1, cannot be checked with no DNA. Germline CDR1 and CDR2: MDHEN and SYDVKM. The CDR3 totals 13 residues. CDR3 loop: CASRDRVTDTQYF.

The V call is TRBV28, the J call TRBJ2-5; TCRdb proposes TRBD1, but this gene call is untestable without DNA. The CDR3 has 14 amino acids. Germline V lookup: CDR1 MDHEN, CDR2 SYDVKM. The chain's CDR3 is CASSPFRQGETQYF.

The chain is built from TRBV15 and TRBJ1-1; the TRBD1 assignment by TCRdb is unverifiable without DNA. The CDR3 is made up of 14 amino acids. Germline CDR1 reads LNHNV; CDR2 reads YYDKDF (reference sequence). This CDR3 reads CATSRARDGTEAFF.

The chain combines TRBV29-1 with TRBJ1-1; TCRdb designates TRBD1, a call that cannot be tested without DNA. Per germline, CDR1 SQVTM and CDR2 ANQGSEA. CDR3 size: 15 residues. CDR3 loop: CSVEDMGQGVGEAFF. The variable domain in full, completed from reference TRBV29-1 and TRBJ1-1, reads SAVISQKPSRDICQRGTSLTIQCQVDSQVTMMFWYRQQPGQSLTLIATANQGSEATYESGFVIDKFPISRPNLTFSTLTVSNMSPEDSSIYLCSVEDMGQGVGEAFFGQGTRLTVV.

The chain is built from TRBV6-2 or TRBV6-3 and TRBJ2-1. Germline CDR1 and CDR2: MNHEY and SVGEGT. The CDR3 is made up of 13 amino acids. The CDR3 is CASSYFVGDEQFF.

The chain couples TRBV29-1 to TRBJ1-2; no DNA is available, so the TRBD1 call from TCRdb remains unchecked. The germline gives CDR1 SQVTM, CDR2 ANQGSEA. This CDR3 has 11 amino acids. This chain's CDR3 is CSVPRGYGYTF.

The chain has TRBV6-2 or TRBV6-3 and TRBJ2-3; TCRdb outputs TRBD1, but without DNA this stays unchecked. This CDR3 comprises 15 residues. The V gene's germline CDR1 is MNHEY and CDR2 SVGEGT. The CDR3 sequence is CASSYSMTVEDTQYF.

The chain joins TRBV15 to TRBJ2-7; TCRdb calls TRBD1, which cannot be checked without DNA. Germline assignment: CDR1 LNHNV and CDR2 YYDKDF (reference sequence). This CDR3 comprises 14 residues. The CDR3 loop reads CATSGRQGLYEQYF.

The CDR3 loop is CASSLDRVEEQFF. The genes are TRBV7-9 and TRBJ2-1; the D gene TCRdb calls, TRBD1, cannot be checked with no DNA. CDR3 length: 13 residues. Germline loops: CDR1 SEHNR, CDR2 FQNEAQ (reference sequence).

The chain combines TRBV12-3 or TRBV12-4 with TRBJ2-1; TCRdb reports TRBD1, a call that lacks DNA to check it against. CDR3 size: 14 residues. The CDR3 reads CASSPSGGNNEQFF.

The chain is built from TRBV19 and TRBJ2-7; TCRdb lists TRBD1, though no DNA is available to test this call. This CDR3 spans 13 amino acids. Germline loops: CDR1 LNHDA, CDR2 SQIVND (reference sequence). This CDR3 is CASAPRTAYEQYF.

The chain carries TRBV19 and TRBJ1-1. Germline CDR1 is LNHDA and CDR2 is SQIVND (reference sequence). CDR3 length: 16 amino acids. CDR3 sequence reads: CASSIDLTAMNTEAFF.

CDR3 amino acids: CASSLSPGQGAWAFF. The chain employs TRBV5-5 and TRBJ1-1; lacking DNA, the TRBD1 call made by TCRdb goes unchecked. This CDR3 has 15 amino acids. CDR1 and CDR2 from the germline V gene are SGHKS and YYEKEE (reference sequence).

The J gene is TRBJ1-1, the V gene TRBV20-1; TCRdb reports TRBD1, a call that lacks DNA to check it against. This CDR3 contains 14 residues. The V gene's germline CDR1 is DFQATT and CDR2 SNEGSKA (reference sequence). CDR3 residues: CSASGDREHTEAFF.

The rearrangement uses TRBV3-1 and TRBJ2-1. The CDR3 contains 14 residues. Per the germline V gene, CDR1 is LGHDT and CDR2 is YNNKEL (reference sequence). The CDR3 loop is CASSPDESYNEQFF.

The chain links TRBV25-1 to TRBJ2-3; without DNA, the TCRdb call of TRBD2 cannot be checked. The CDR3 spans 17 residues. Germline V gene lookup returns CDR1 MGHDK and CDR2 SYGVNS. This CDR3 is CASSEYISGVSTDTQYF.

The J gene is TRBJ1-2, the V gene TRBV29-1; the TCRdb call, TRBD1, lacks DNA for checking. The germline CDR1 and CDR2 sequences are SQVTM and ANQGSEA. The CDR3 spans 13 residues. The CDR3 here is CSVTTGGHYGYTF.

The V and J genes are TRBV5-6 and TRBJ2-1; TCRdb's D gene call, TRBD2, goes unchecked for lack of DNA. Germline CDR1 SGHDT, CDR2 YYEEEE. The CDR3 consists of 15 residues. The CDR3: CASSQGLAEYNEQFF. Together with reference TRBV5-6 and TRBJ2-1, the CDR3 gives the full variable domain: DAGVTQSPTHLIKTRGQQVTLRCSPKSGHDTVSWYQQALGQGPQFIFQYYEEEERQRGNFPDRFSGHQFPNYSSELNVNALLLGDSALYLCASSQGLAEYNEQFFGPGTRLTVL.